There are a few counts of the clone carrying this T cell receptor (beta chain). TCRdb used MiXCR to reprocess the 5' RACE reads, holding one entry per CDR3 protein. The sample records roughly 70,000 distinct CDR3 sequences, roughly 8.9% being singletons. This sample's time point: blood at routine non-recurrence follow-up after resection. No cells were sorted before sequencing. The whole RNA sequenced was extracted from tumor, nontumor lung or frozen PBMC. These data come from a study of spatial heterogeneity in lung cancer. V dropped 0 bases and J dropped 2; count of bases not matched to a gene: 6. CDR3 length equals 16 residues. Germline assignment: CDR1 SGHRS and CDR2 YFSETQ.

The source material was PBMCs, sampled at follow-up. This TCR derives from a female donor with early-stage non-small cell lung cancer. The V gene is TRBV5-1, the J gene TRBJ2-3; 7 bases fit TRBD2. The DNA for the CDR3 is TGCGCCAGCAGCTTGGTGAGCGGGACTCCCACAGATACGCAGTATTTT. It codes for CASSLVSGTPTDTQYF. Full variable domain (rest looked up from reference TRBV5-1 and TRBJ2-3): KAGVTQTPRYLIKTRGQQVTLSCSPISGHRSVSWYQQTPGQGLQFLFEYFSETQRNKGNFPGRFSGRQFSNSRSEMNVSTLELGDSALYLCASSLVSGTPTDTQYFGPGTRLTVL.